This passage covers 27 T cell receptor beta chains from one sample sequenced in a study of blood T cell repertoires in COVID-19. The repertoire was sequenced with immunoSEQ multiplex PCR; TCRdb's copy has only in-frame clones and lacks some. The sample yields roughly 130,000 clones, approximately 88% seen once. Sequenced input: peripheral blood. All receptors come from a woman aged 25 to 45 who had recovered from COVID-19.

The chain's CDR3 is CASTGRGNEKLFF. The CDR3 coding sequence is TGTGCCAGCACCGGACGGGGTAATGAAAAACTGTTTTTT. V usage is TRBV2 and J usage is TRBJ1-4; D gene uncertain. Germline lookup yields CDR1 SNHLY and CDR2 FYNNEI. CDR3 length equals 13 residues. V was cut by 7 bases and J by 4 bases, with 10 bases left in between.

Sample share makes this clone medium-sized. The chain is built from TRBV15 and TRBJ2-3; 10 bases line up with TRBD2. Germline values: CDR1 LNHNV, CDR2 YYDKDF (reference sequence). Trimming removed 0 bases from V and 2 bases from J; junction bases left unmatched: 8. This CDR3 has 18 residues. The CDR3 DNA sequence: TGTGCCACCAGCAGAGATACCCTAGCGGGGGCTATCACAGATACGCAGTATTTT. Amino acids: CATSRDTLAGAITDTQYF. The full variable domain, rest sourced from reference TRBV15 and TRBJ2-3, is DAMVIQNPRYQVTQFGKPVTLSCSQTLNHNVMYWYQQKSSQAPKLLFHYYDKDFNNEADTPDNFQSRRPNTSFCFLDIRSPGLGDTAMYLCATSRDTLAGAITDTQYFGPGTRLTVL.

This clone was seen just once. Other DNA sequences in this sample translate to the same CDR3. V usage is TRBV11-3 and J usage is TRBJ2-7, with 8 bases matching TRBD1. The junction had 3 bases not matched to a gene; V was cut back by 1 base and J by 4 bases. This CDR3 is built from 14 residues. CDR1 and CDR2 (germline): SGHNT, YENEEA. Written as DNA, the CDR3 is TGTGCCAGCAGCTTAGCAGGACAGGGATACGAGCAGTACTTC. Translating gives CASSLAGQGYEQYF. The entire variable domain, with the rest obtained from reference TRBV11-3 and TRBJ2-7, is as follows: EAGVVQSPRYKIIEKKQPVAFWCNPISGHNTLYWYLQNLGQGPELLIRYENEEAVDDSQLPKDRFSAERLKGVDSTLKIQPAELGDSAVYLCASSLAGQGYEQYFGPGTRLTVT.

The chain combines TRBV5-8 with TRBJ1-1, with 10 bases identical to TRBD1. Germline loops: CDR1 SGHTS, CDR2 YDEGEE. CDR3 size: 17 residues. J gave up 4 bases and V 5 bases, and 14 bases lay outside the gene matches. CDR3 coding DNA: TGTGCCAGCAGGAGACAGGGGGCCCAGCTGTCAACCACTGAAGCTTTCTTT. As protein: CASRRQGAQLSTTEAFF.

The chain recombines TRBV2 with TRBJ2-6, with a possible D match to TRBD1 (6 bases). The CDR3 is made up of 16 amino acids. Germline lookup yields CDR1 SNHLY and CDR2 FYNNEI. Trimming took off 7 bases at V and 0 bases at J, with 13 bases between the two ends. The CDR3 loop is CASKGTFSSGANVLTF. The CDR3 nucleotides read TGTGCCAGCAAGGGGACATTTAGCTCTGGGGCCAACGTCCTGACTTTC.

The chain recombines TRBV21-1 with TRBJ2-7; whether TRBD2, the table's D call, matches the DNA was not checked. TRBV21-1 is tagged as a pseudogene. The CDR3 extends over 20 amino acids. The CDR3 reads CASSKLDGLAGGESSYEQYF. The CDR3 region has the DNA TGTGCCAGCAGCAAACTCGACGGACTAGCGGGTGGAGAGAGCTCCTACGAGCAGTACTTC.

The rearrangement joins TRBV19 to TRBJ2-3; TRBD2 matches at 14 bases. The V and J ends lost 5 bases and 5 bases, in that order; junction bases with no gene match: 9. Germline V gene sequence: CDR1 LNHDA, CDR2 SQIVND (reference sequence). The CDR3 sequence is 17 residues long. This chain's CDR3 is CASSPIGLAGGEDTQYF. The CDR3 nucleotides read TGTGCCAGTAGTCCTATAGGACTAGCGGGGGGAGAAGATACGCAGTATTTT.

The sample holds one count of this clone. The rearrangement links TRBV5-4 to TRBJ1-2, with D possibly being TRBD1 (5 bases). V was clipped by 0 bases and J by 2 bases, with 8 bases between them. Germline V lookup: CDR1 SGHNT, CDR2 YYREEE (reference sequence). This CDR3 spans 14 amino acids. CDR3 bases: TGTGCCAGCAGCTTGGACAGGCTAAACTATGGCTACACCTTC. This encodes CASSLDRLNYGYTF.

The chain recombines TRBV11-1 with TRBJ2-7; 7 bases are a match to TRBD1. V shed 5 bases, J shed 5 bases, and the junction held 9 bases outside the gene matches. The length of the CDR3 is 14 residues. The germline gives CDR1 SGHAT, CDR2 FQDESV (reference sequence). The CDR3 nucleotides read TGTGCCAGCAGCAAAAGACAGGGTATCCACGAGCAGTACTTC. Amino acids: CASSKRQGIHEQYF.

V and J are TRBV7-2 and TRBJ2-5; perhaps TRBD1 as D (6 bases). CDR3 length: 16 amino acids. The germline V gene has CDR1 SGHTA and CDR2 FQGNSA. Between the trimmed V and J ends, which lost 1 base and 4 bases, there was a span of 16 bases. Here the CDR3 DNA reads TGTGCCAGCAGCTTAGATTCAGGGGTTGGTGGAGAGACCCAGTACTTC. Its translation: CASSLDSGVGGETQYF.

The chain joins TRBV7-8 to TRBJ2-7, with D perhaps matching TRBD1 (5 bases). V was cut by 5 bases and J by 3 bases, with 14 bases left in between. The CDR3 runs to 14 residues. Germline-derived CDR1 and CDR2 are SGHVS and FQNEAQ. Here the CDR3 reads CASSPRRVNYEQYF. DNA for the CDR3: TGTGCCAGCAGCCCCCGCAGGGTTAACTACGAGCAGTACTTC.

This rearrangement joins TRBV14 to TRBJ1-3; D uncertain. Germline loops: CDR1 SGHDN, CDR2 FVKESK. The length of the CDR3 is 13 residues. The ends were cut back, 8 bases at V and 12 bases at J, with 20 bases in the middle. CDR3 protein: CASAPGANLGIYF. CDR3 nucleotides: TGTGCCAGCGCCCCGGGAGCCAATTTAGGCATATATTTT. The full variable domain, with the rest looked up from reference TRBV14 and TRBJ1-3, is EAGVTQFPSHSVIEKGQTVTLRCDPISGHDNLYWYRRVMGKEIKFLLHFVKESKQDESGMPNNRFLAERTGGTYSTLKVQPAELEDSGVYFCASAPGANLGIYFGEGSWLTVV.

The CDR3 region is CASSLAVNEKLFF. The CDR3 DNA sequence: TGTGCCAGCAGCTTAGCAGTTAATGAAAAACTGTTTTTT. The chain links TRBV11-2 to TRBJ1-4, with D unclear. This CDR3 comprises 13 residues. Trimming pared 1 base from V and 4 bases from J, leaving 4 bases between. The germline V gene has CDR1 SGHAT and CDR2 FQNNGV. The full variable domain, completed using reference TRBV11-2 and TRBJ1-4, is EAGVAQSPRYKIIEKRQSVAFWCNPISGHATLYWYQQILGQGPKLLIQFQNNGVVDDSQLPKDRFSAERLKGVDSTLKIQPAKLEDSAVYLCASSLAVNEKLFFGSGTQLSVL.

V is TRBV30 and J is TRBJ2-2, with 8 nucleotides matching TRBD1. After removal of 0 bases from V and 6 bases from J, the junction contained 6 bases not matched to a gene. CDR3 length equals 15 residues. Per germline, CDR1 GTSNPN and CDR2 SVGIG (reference sequence). The CDR3 here is CAWSVEDREAGELFF. CDR3 sequence (DNA): TGTGCCTGGAGTGTAGAGGACAGGGAAGCCGGGGAGCTGTTTTTT.

This clone showed up just once. The chain couples TRBV27 to TRBJ1-2; 7 bases fit TRBD1. The V gene's germline CDR1 is MNHEY and CDR2 SMNVEV (reference sequence). The V gene end was trimmed by 6 bases and the J gene end by 4 bases; junction bases not matched to a gene: 5. CDR3 size: 13 residues. This CDR3 reads CASRPTGVYGYTF. In DNA, the CDR3 is TGTGCCAGCAGACCTACAGGGGTCTATGGCTACACCTTC.

V is TRBV7-6 and J is TRBJ1-1, with 10 bases aligning to TRBD1. Germline V lookup: CDR1 SGHVS, CDR2 FNYEAQ. The junction had 12 bases not matched to a gene; V was cut back by 6 bases and J by 5 bases. This CDR3 has 16 amino acids. The CDR3 here is CASSFDRDRGLTEAFF. CDR3 DNA sequence: TGTGCCAGCAGTTTCGATCGGGACAGGGGATTGACTGAAGCTTTCTTT.

V and J are TRBV7-9 and TRBJ1-6; D possibly corresponds to TRBD1 (5 bases). Trimming removed 4 bases at V and 9 bases at J, with 25 bases between. Germline V gene lookup returns CDR1 SEHNR and CDR2 FQNEAQ (reference sequence). The CDR3 runs 18 residues. CDR3 residues: CASSYSFLQGADSSPLHF. The CDR3, as DNA: TGTGCCAGCAGCTATAGTTTCCTCCAGGGCGCCGATAGTTCACCCCTCCACTTT.

The chain recombines TRBV12-5 with TRBJ1-3, with D perhaps TRBD1 (5 bases). Germline CDR1 is LGHNT and CDR2 is FRNRAP. The CDR3 sequence is 13 residues long. V was cut by 7 bases and J by 7 bases, with 14 bases left in between. This CDR3 reads CASVGGGTNTIYF. The CDR3 DNA reads as TGTGCTAGTGTCGGGGGGGGGACGAACACCATATATTTT.

The V gene is TRBV5-1, the J gene TRBJ2-2; 8 bases match TRBD2. The CDR3 totals 13 residues. After removal of 3 bases from V and 6 bases from J, the junction contained 1 base not matched to a gene. The germline CDR1 and CDR2 sequences are SGHRS and YFSETQ. The CDR3 sequence is CASSYGGAGELFF. The DNA of the CDR3 is TGCGCCAGCAGCTACGGGGGGGCCGGGGAGCTGTTTTTT. The full variable domain, rest sourced from reference TRBV5-1 and TRBJ2-2, is KAGVTQTPRYLIKTRGQQVTLSCSPISGHRSVSWYQQTPGQGLQFLFEYFSETQRNKGNFPGRFSGRQFSNSRSEMNVSTLELGDSALYLCASSYGGAGELFFGEGSRLTVL.

The rearrangement joins TRBV2 to TRBJ1-1; 8 nucleotides align to TRBD1. The CDR3 contains 12 residues. The trim removed 4 bases at V and 8 bases at J, leaving 3 bases unmatched. CDR1 and CDR2 (germline): SNHLY, FYNNEI. For the CDR3, the DNA is TGTGCCAGCAGTGTTCAGGGGGCGGAAGCTTTCTTT. It codes for CASSVQGAEAFF.

V usage is TRBV19 and J usage is TRBJ2-7, with TRBD2 identical over 7 bases. J was trimmed by 3 bases and V by 5 bases; bases with no gene match: 7. Germline lookup yields CDR1 LNHDA and CDR2 SQIVND (reference sequence). The CDR3 spans 14 residues. CDR3 loop: CASSSTSADYEQYF. In DNA form, the CDR3 reads TGTGCCAGTAGTTCAACTAGCGCAGACTACGAGCAGTACTTC. Supplemented by reference TRBV19 and TRBJ2-7, the full variable domain reads DGGITQSPKYLFRKEGQNVTLSCEQNLNHDAMYWYRQDPGQGLRLIYYSQIVNDFQKGDIAEGYSVSREKKESFPLTVTSAQKNPTAFYLCASSSTSADYEQYFGPGTRLTVT.

The chain has TRBV7-2 and TRBJ2-1; no clear D gene. Germline V lookup: CDR1 SGHTA, CDR2 FQGNSA. The V end lost 5 bases, the J end lost 6 bases, and 14 bases lay between the germline ends. The CDR3 runs to 14 residues. The CDR3 region is CASSPGSYGNEQFF. The CDR3 DNA follows: TGTGCCAGCAGCCCCGGGTCCTATGGCAATGAGCAGTTCTTC.

DNA of the CDR3: TGCAGTGCTAGTTGGTCTAGCGGGATATTTGAGCAGTTCTTC. This sequence encodes CSASWSSGIFEQFF. The chain has TRBV20-1 and TRBJ2-1, with 9 bases identical to TRBD2. The CDR3 contains 14 residues. J was trimmed by 9 bases and V by 3 bases; bases with no gene match: 9. Per germline, CDR1 DFQATT and CDR2 SNEGSKA (reference sequence).

The rearrangement joins TRBV12-3 or TRBV12-4 to TRBJ1-1; D gene unclear. CDR3 length: 13 residues. V was cut by 3 bases and J by 1 base, with 6 bases left in between. CDR3 in DNA: TGTGCCAGCAGTTTCAACAGGAACACTGAAGCTTTCTTT. Encoded protein: CASSFNRNTEAFF.

The chain joins TRBV19 to TRBJ2-3; 9 positions match TRBD1. CDR1 is LNHDA and CDR2 is SQIVND in the germline V gene (reference sequence). J was trimmed by 3 bases and V by 5 bases; bases with no gene match: 6. This CDR3 region has 15 residues. CDR3 bases: TGTGCCAGTAGTGTCACCGGGACAGGGACAGATACGCAGTATTTT. Translation: CASSVTGTGTDTQYF.

Concerning this clone: Compared with germline, one end of the junction differs, possibly owing to a read error. This chain joins TRBV20-1 and TRBJ2-1, with D possibly TRBD2 on 5 matching bases. CDR1 and CDR2 (germline): DFQATT, SNEGSKA (reference sequence). The CDR3 contains 11 residues. CDR3 coding DNA: TGCAGTGCTAGTGACTACTATGAGCAGTTCTTC. Protein sequence: CSASDYYEQFF.

V usage is TRBV15 and J usage is TRBJ2-3; possible D gene TRBD2, 6 bases. Germline V CDR1 and CDR2: LNHNV, YYDKDF (reference sequence). Trimming cost V 2 bases and J 4 bases, with 7 bases left between them. This CDR3 is built from 13 residues. The CDR3 nucleotides are TGTGCCACCAGCAGAAGACTAGCAGATACGCAGTATTTT. Translation: CATSRRLADTQYF.